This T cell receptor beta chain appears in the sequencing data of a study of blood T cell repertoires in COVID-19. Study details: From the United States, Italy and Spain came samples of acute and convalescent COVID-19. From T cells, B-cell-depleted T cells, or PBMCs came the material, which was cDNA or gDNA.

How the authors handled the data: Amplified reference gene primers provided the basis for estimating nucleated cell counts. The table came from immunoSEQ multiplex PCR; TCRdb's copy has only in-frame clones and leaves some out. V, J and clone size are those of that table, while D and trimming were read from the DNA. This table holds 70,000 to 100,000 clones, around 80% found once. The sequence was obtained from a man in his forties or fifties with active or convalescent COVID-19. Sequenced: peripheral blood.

The CDR3 DNA is TGTGCCTGGAGTGTGGGGACAGGGAACTTTTGGGAAAAACTGTTTTTT. This codes for CAWSVGTGNFWEKLFF. The rearrangement uses TRBV30 and TRBJ1-4; 9 bases match TRBD1. CDR1 and CDR2 from the germline V gene are GTSNPN and SVGIG (reference sequence). The CDR3 runs 16 residues. V shed 0 bases, J shed 8 bases, and the junction held 10 bases outside the gene matches.